A single sample gave rise to the 24 T cell receptor beta chains below, sequenced in a study of T cell responses to AZD1222 COVID-19 vaccine. Assay: immunoSEQ multiplex PCR; the TCRdb copy retains only in-frame clones and omits some. Of approximately 140,000 clones listed, around 90% were seen once; the top ten hold around 8%. Here the sequenced sample was peripheral blood, taken 28 days after the second dose of the MenACWY control vaccine. The source of these receptors is an adult who received the MenACWY meningococcal vaccine as a control.

The chain combines TRBV28 with TRBJ2-1; D gene ambiguous. V lost 6 bases, J lost 6 bases, and 21 bases lay in between. The CDR3 loop spans 16 amino acids. Germline lookup yields CDR1 MDHEN and CDR2 SYDVKM. CDR3 DNA: TGTGCCAGCAGCACACTTAACGGTCCTTCCCTCAATGAGCAGTTCTTC. Translation: CASSTLNGPSLNEQFF.

The table lists this clone with a count of one. The chain employs TRBV7-8 and TRBJ1-6; D gene unclear. V was pared by 1 base and J by 11 bases, with 12 bases between. The CDR3 is 14 amino acids. Germline V gene data show CDR1 as SGHVS and CDR2 as FQNEAQ. CDR3 loop: CASSLGPAGAPLHF. DNA for the CDR3: TGTGCCAGCAGCTTAGGTCCCGCGGGAGCACCCCTCCACTTT. Full variable domain (missing parts from reference TRBV7-8 and TRBJ1-6): GAGVSQSPRYKVAKRGQDVALRCDPISGHVSLFWYQQALGQGPEFLTYFQNEAQLDKSGLPSDRFFAERPEGSVSTLKIQRTQQEDSAVYLCASSLGPAGAPLHFGNGTRLTVT.

The V gene is TRBV28, the J gene TRBJ2-6, with 11 bases that match TRBD1. In germline, CDR1 is MDHEN, CDR2 SYDVKM. Germline trimming cut 4 bases from V and 0 bases from J; bases unmatched to any gene: 14. The CDR3 has 21 residues. The CDR3 DNA follows: TGTGCCAGCAGTTCCCCCAGGACAGGGGGCGGTGCGCCCTCTGGGGCCAACGTCCTGACTTTC. This codes for CASSSPRTGGGAPSGANVLTF.

The V and J genes are TRBV9 and TRBJ2-5; 8 nucleotides line up with TRBD1. V shed 0 bases, J shed 5 bases, and the junction held 9 bases outside the gene matches. The CDR3 consists of 16 residues. Germline CDR1 reads SGDLS; CDR2 reads YYNGEE. CDR3 region: CASSVGQGAMGETQYF. CDR3 in DNA: TGTGCCAGCAGCGTAGGTCAGGGGGCAATGGGTGAGACCCAGTACTTC. Drawing the rest from reference TRBV9 and TRBJ2-5, the complete variable domain is DSGVTQTPKHLITATGQRVTLRCSPRSGDLSVYWYQQSLDQGLQFLIQYYNGEERAKGNILERFSAQQFPDLHSELNLSSLELGDSALYFCASSVGQGAMGETQYFGPGTRLLVL.

In nucleotides, the CDR3 is TGTGCCAGCAGCCTCTTTGGGGGGACCACAGATACGCAGTATTTT. Its translation: CASSLFGGTTDTQYF. The V and J genes are TRBV7-2 and TRBJ2-3; tentative D call: TRBD2 (6 bases). This CDR3 contains 15 residues. Trimming stripped 5 bases from V and 2 bases from J, with 14 bases between. The germline V gene has CDR1 SGHTA and CDR2 FQGNSA.

This rearrangement joins TRBV18 to TRBJ1-5; D gene uncertain. The CDR3 length is 17 residues. The V and J ends lost 2 bases and 0 bases respectively, with 14 bases between them. Germline CDR1 and CDR2: KGHSH and LQKENI. CDR3 coding DNA: TGTGCCAGCTCACCAATAGAGACGGTTAATAGCAATCAGCCCCAGCATTTT. It yields the protein CASSPIETVNSNQPQHF.

CDR3 in amino acids: CASSRDNSYEQYF. The CDR3, as DNA: TGTGCCAGCAGCCGGGACAACTCCTACGAGCAGTACTTC. The chain recombines TRBV7-3 with TRBJ2-7, with a tentative D call TRBD1 (6 bases). The CDR3 has 13 amino acids. The ends were cut back, 5 bases at V and 0 bases at J, with 8 bases in the middle. The germline V gene encodes CDR1 SGHTA and CDR2 FQGTGA.

The V gene is TRBV6-5, the J gene TRBJ2-1; TRBD1 agrees at 8 bases. CDR1 is MNHEY, CDR2 SVGAGI, per germline. The CDR3 contains 14 residues. V dropped 5 bases and J dropped 8; count of bases not matched to a gene: 8. DNA for the CDR3: TGTGCCAGCAGTCGTGAGGGACAGGTCTATGAGCAGTTCTTC. It codes for CASSREGQVYEQFF.

A few counts support this clone. The chain is built from TRBV19 and TRBJ1-5; D gene unclear. Trimming shortened V by 7 bases and J by 5 bases, and 12 bases separated the two germline ends. This CDR3 is built from 13 residues. Per the germline V gene, CDR1 is LNHDA and CDR2 is SQIVND (reference sequence). CDR3 DNA sequence: TGTGCCAGTATTGGGCGGGGAGATCAGCCCCAGCATTTT. Its translation: CASIGRGDQPQHF.

CDR3 nucleotide sequence: TGTGCCAGCAGCTCCTCGGGTCTAGCGACCACCGGGGAGCTGTTTTTT. Translating it yields CASSSSGLATTGELFF. The V and J genes are TRBV7-2 and TRBJ2-2, with D tentatively TRBD2 (6 bases). Germline V CDR1 and CDR2: SGHTA, FQGNSA. The length of the CDR3 is 16 residues. V lost 4 bases and J 4 bases, leaving 16 bases between the germline ends.

The V call is TRBV18, the J call TRBJ2-3; D is unclear. V lost 2 bases and J 0 bases, leaving 6 bases between the germline ends. The CDR3 length is 14 residues. Germline V gene data show CDR1 as KGHSH and CDR2 as LQKENI. CDR3 bases: TGTGCCAGCTCACCAGAAGGAAGCACAGATACGCAGTATTTT. Amino acids: CASSPEGSTDTQYF.

The J gene is TRBJ2-7, the V gene TRBV12-3 or TRBV12-4, with no clear D. The CDR3 has 13 amino acids. With 2 bases removed from V and 0 bases from J, the gap between germline ends came to 5 bases. CDR3 sequence reads: CASSLRSSYEQYF. CDR3 nucleotide sequence: TGTGCCAGCAGTTTACGGAGCTCCTACGAGCAGTACTTC.

This chain uses TRBV6-2 or TRBV6-3 with TRBJ2-7; D gene ambiguous. This CDR3 has 13 residues. Germline CDR1 and CDR2: MNHEY and SVGEGT. Trimming removed 3 bases from V and 2 bases from J, with 8 bases in between. The CDR3 is CASSYTQPYEQYF. The CDR3 DNA sequence: TGTGCCAGCAGTTATACCCAGCCCTACGAGCAGTACTTC.

The rearrangement uses TRBV6-5 and TRBJ1-6; 7 bases are shared with TRBD1. Germline assignment: CDR1 MNHEY and CDR2 SVGAGI. The V and J ends lost 4 bases and 13 bases, in that order; junction bases with no gene match: 16. The CDR3 extends over 16 amino acids. The CDR3: CASSFQVSGGTSPLHF. DNA for the CDR3: TGTGCCAGCAGTTTCCAAGTATCAGGGGGAACCTCCCCCCTCCACTTT.

This clone was seen a single time. The chain recombines TRBV6-2 or TRBV6-3 with TRBJ1-6, with 9 bases aligning to TRBD1. Trimming removed 5 bases from V and 7 bases from J; junction bases left unmatched: 6. From germline, CDR1 is MNHEY and CDR2 SVGEGT. The CDR3 covers 15 residues. The CDR3, as DNA: TGTGCCAGCAGTCCCCCGACAGGGGGAAATTCACCCCTCCACTTT. Its translation: CASSPPTGGNSPLHF.

The chain carries TRBV28 and TRBJ2-7; 12 positions agree with TRBD2. V trimming: 7 bases; J trimming: 4 bases; junction bases outside the gene matches: 8. This CDR3 has 15 amino acids. The germline V gene has CDR1 MDHEN and CDR2 SYDVKM. Here the CDR3 reads CASTPGLAGTYEQYF. In nucleotides, the CDR3 is TGTGCCAGCACCCCTGGACTAGCGGGGACTTACGAGCAGTACTTC.

V gene TRBV10-3 combines with J gene TRBJ1-1, with a weak D call TRBD1 (6 bases). Germline V lookup: CDR1 ENHRY, CDR2 SYGVKD. The V gene lost 6 bases and the J gene lost 0 bases, with 11 bases spanning the gap. CDR3 length: 14 residues. CDR3 residues: CAIRTDSLNTEAFF. The CDR3 coding sequence is TGTGCCATCAGGACGGACAGCCTGAACACTGAAGCTTTCTTT.

V usage is TRBV6-1 and J usage is TRBJ2-2, with 7 bases matching TRBD1. In germline, CDR1 is MNHNS, CDR2 SASEGT. The junction had 3 bases not matched to a gene; V was cut back by 2 bases and J by 0 bases. This CDR3 contains 16 residues. This chain's CDR3 is CASSELGTANTGELFF. The CDR3 nucleotides read TGTGCCAGCAGTGAATTGGGGACAGCGAACACCGGGGAGCTGTTTTTT.

The chain carries TRBV6-5 and TRBJ2-2; the D gene could be TRBD1 or TRBD2 (5 bases each). Between the trimmed V and J ends, which lost 2 bases and 6 bases, there was a span of 7 bases. The CDR3 contains 13 residues. The V gene's germline CDR1 is MNHEY and CDR2 SVGAGI. The CDR3 here is CASSYGGAGELFF. The CDR3 DNA is TGTGCCAGCAGTTACGGGGGAGCCGGGGAGCTGTTTTTT.

The V and J genes are TRBV18 and TRBJ2-1; D may correspond to TRBD1 or TRBD2 (6 bases each). The V gene lost 5 bases and the J gene lost 8 bases, with 22 bases spanning the gap. Per the germline V gene, CDR1 is KGHSH and CDR2 is LQKENI. The CDR3 loop spans 16 amino acids. The CDR3 nucleotides read TGTGCCAGCTCATCGTCCGGGGGCCTTAGTATCCATGAGCAGTTCTTC. Protein sequence: CASSSSGGLSIHEQFF.

The chain employs TRBV7-9 and TRBJ2-7; tentatively, D is TRBD1 or TRBD2 (5 bases each). Germline V gene data show CDR1 as SEHNR and CDR2 as FQNEAQ (reference sequence). CDR3 length equals 15 residues. V shed 5 bases and J shed 3 bases, with 17 bases lying between them. DNA for the CDR3: TGTGCCAGCAGCCCCTCCTTTGGGGGTGTCTACGAGCAGTACTTC. As protein: CASSPSFGGVYEQYF.

This chain uses TRBV15 with TRBJ1-5; possible D gene TRBD1, 6 bases. Trimming took off 5 bases at V and 5 bases at J, with 13 bases between the two ends. The germline CDR1 and CDR2 sequences are LNHNV and YYDKDF (reference sequence). CDR3 size: 14 residues. CDR3 sequence reads: CATSGNRADQPQHF. The CDR3 bases are TGTGCCACCAGCGGCAACAGGGCCGATCAGCCCCAGCATTTT.

The chain has TRBV7-9 and TRBJ1-5, with TRBD1 matching over 8 bases. V lost 3 bases to trimming and J lost 5 bases; unmatched junction nucleotides: 3. This CDR3 spans 14 amino acids. Germline V lookup: CDR1 SEHNR, CDR2 FQNEAQ (reference sequence). The CDR3 region has the DNA TGTGCCAGCAGCTTTGGGACAGGCGATCAGCCCCAGCATTTT. Protein sequence: CASSFGTGDQPQHF.

This chain connects TRBV9 to TRBJ2-1; D is possibly TRBD1 (6 bases). Germline V gene data show CDR1 as SGDLS and CDR2 as YYNGEE. CDR3 length equals 15 residues. V was clipped by 3 bases and J by 4 bases, with 14 bases between them. The CDR3 DNA sequence: TGTGCCAGCAGCGCACCACAGGGTGGGTACAATGAGCAGTTCTTC. Amino acid sequence: CASSAPQGGYNEQFF.